The entry below gives a single T cell receptor beta chain sequence along with its context. This sample is drawn from a study of technical replicates of blood from several donors. Only in-frame clones appear in the TCRdb table, and some are missing; sequencing was by immunoSEQ multiplex PCR. The profile covers 75,000 to 95,000 clones, with less than 95% appearing a single time and less than 0.3% taken by the ten largest. The germline gives CDR1 SGHRS, CDR2 YFSETQ. The CDR3 covers 18 residues. With 1 base clipped from V and 0 bases from J, the junction kept 8 bases outside the gene matches. The chain joins TRBV5-1 to TRBJ2-7, with 12 bases fitting TRBD2. Sequenced sample: T cells isolated from PBMCs. The receptor's source is a human donor in good health. CDR3 protein: CASSLPELAGGFSYEQYF. CDR3 sequence (DNA): TGCGCCAGCAGCTTGCCCGAACTAGCGGGGGGATTCTCCTACGAGCAGTACTTC.